Sequencing of this T cell receptor (beta chain) was carried out in a study of Graves' ophthalmopathy and Graves' hyperthyroidism. Findings and limits, study-wide: Blood also contained most of the expanded thyroid clonotypes above 0.001 frequency. Ophthalmopathy progression cases were predicted by the model with 70% to 71% sensitivity and 72% to 80% specificity. Built on 13 signatures, a model told ophthalmopathy apart from stable hyperthyroidism with about 85% sensitivity and over 80% specificity.

There are many counts of this clonotype. Antigen: not known. V gave up 1 base and J gave up 7 bases, with 13 bases separating them. The CDR3 extends over 14 amino acids. The germline V gene has CDR1 SEHNR and CDR2 FQNEAQ (reference sequence). RNA transcripts were the source from which TCR beta CDR3 regions were amplified. An opening RT-PCR round employed HTBI primers and preceded a second-round multiplex PCR. TCRdb ran MiXCR on the multiplex PCR reads and lists one entry per CDR3 protein. The sample consists of around 1.1 million distinct CDR3 sequences, roughly 35% of them appearing once. Sequences were obtained from peripheral blood or thyroid tissue (not recorded which). This TCR was sampled from an adult man with Graves' hyperthyroidism. The chain joins TRBV7-9 to TRBJ1-2, with a weak D call TRBD1 (6 bases). The CDR3 nucleotides are TGTGCCAGCAGCTTAGTTCCGGGGGCGGCTGGCTACACCTTC. Protein product: CASSLVPGAAGYTF.